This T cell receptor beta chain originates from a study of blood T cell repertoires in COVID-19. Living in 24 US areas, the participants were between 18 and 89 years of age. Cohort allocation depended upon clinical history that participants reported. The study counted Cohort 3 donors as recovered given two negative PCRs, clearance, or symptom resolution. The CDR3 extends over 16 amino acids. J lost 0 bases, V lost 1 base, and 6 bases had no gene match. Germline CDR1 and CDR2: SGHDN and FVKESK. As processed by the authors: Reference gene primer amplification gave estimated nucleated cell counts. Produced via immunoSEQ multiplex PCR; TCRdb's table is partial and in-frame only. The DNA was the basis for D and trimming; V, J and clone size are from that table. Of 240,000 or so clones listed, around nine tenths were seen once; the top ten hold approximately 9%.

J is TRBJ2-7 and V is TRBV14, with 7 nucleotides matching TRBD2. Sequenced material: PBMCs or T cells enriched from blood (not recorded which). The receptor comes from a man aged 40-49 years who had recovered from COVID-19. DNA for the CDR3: TGTGCCAGCAGCCAAGGGGACTATCCGCCCTCCTACGAGCAGTACTTC. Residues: CASSQGDYPPSYEQYF.